Shown below are 21 T cell receptor beta chains from a single sample sequenced in a study of cytomegalovirus exposure and HLA in healthy donors. The primer mix had 60 Vbeta and 13 Jbeta primers. Sequencing was performed with immunoSEQ multiplex PCR; in TCRdb, only in-frame clones are kept and a portion is missing. The table records about 97,000 clones, roughly four fifths of them present only once. The sample comprised PBMCs. The receptors stem from a man between 50 and 59 years old in good health and CMV-seronegative.

In this sample, this clone turned up a few times. This sequence joins TRBV5-1 and TRBJ2-1; 11 bases align to TRBD2. CDR3 length: 15 amino acids. The junction had 6 bases not matched to a gene; V was cut back by 4 bases and J by 6 bases. The germline V gene encodes CDR1 SGHRS and CDR2 YFSETQ. The CDR3 sequence: CASSELAGVTNEQFF. Here the CDR3 DNA reads TGCGCCAGCAGCGAACTAGCGGGAGTAACCAATGAGCAGTTCTTC.

The V and J genes are TRBV28 and TRBJ2-7, with D unclear. Germline V gene sequence: CDR1 MDHEN, CDR2 SYDVKM. V shed 4 bases and J shed 5 bases, with 15 bases lying between them. This CDR3 is 14 amino acids long. CDR3 loop: CASSSTSSLNEQYF. DNA for the CDR3: TGTGCCAGCAGTTCTACTTCCTCCCTAAACGAGCAGTACTTC.

The genes are TRBV7-2 and TRBJ1-4; D ambiguous. Looked up from germline, CDR1 is SGHTA and CDR2 is FQGNSA. V was clipped by 1 base and J by 0 bases, with 9 bases between them. CDR3 length: 16 residues. CDR3 sequence reads: CASSLGQRATNEKLFF. The CDR3 region has the DNA TGTGCCAGCAGCTTAGGGCAACGTGCAACTAATGAAAAACTGTTTTTT.

The gene calls are TRBV28 and TRBJ2-2; TRBD1 aligns across 11 bases. The V gene end was trimmed by 5 bases and the J gene end by 6 bases; junction bases not matched to a gene: 5. This CDR3 comprises 15 residues. CDR1 and CDR2 from the germline V gene are MDHEN and SYDVKM. The CDR3 is CASSPPGQGAGELFF. CDR3 sequence (DNA): TGTGCCAGCAGTCCGCCGGGACAGGGGGCCGGGGAGCTGTTTTTT.

This clone was counted only a few times. A junction end diverges from the germline sequence, so it may reflect a read error. The chain is built from TRBV7-9 and TRBJ2-5; D is possibly TRBD1 (6 bases). Germline lookup yields CDR1 SEHNR and CDR2 FQNEAQ (reference sequence). The CDR3 spans 16 residues. The CDR3 DNA follows: TGTTCCAGCAGCCCATATGGGGGCGGGTTCCAAGAGACCCAGTACTTC. Its protein is CSSSPYGGGFQETQYF.

This chain uses TRBV18 with TRBJ1-4; 10 bases map to TRBD1. V shed 5 bases, J shed 8 bases, and the junction held 11 bases outside the gene matches. Germline V gene sequence: CDR1 KGHSH, CDR2 LQKENI. The CDR3 consists of 16 residues. CDR3 sequence reads: CASSNMPGQGSEKLFF. The DNA for the CDR3 is TGTGCCAGCTCAAATATGCCGGGACAGGGGAGCGAAAAACTGTTTTTT.

This chain joins TRBV28 and TRBJ2-5; TRBD2 aligns across 10 bases. The CDR3 runs 14 residues. Germline CDR1 reads MDHEN; CDR2 reads SYDVKM. Trimming took 6 bases from V and 5 from J; bases not matched to a gene: 6. The CDR3, as DNA: TGTGCCAGCAGCGGTAGCGGGGGGCTGGAGACCCAGTACTTC. This encodes CASSGSGGLETQYF.

This chain connects TRBV18 to TRBJ2-3, with D perhaps matching TRBD1 (6 bases). Germline V gene sequence: CDR1 KGHSH, CDR2 LQKENI. The CDR3 spans 15 residues. Between the trimmed V and J ends, which lost 5 bases and 2 bases, there was a span of 14 bases. CDR3 coding DNA: TGTGCCAGCTCAGTAAGACAGGACTTCACAGATACGCAGTATTTT. Protein: CASSVRQDFTDTQYF.

The J gene is TRBJ2-5, the V gene TRBV10-1, with TRBD1 matching over 12 bases. J gave up 7 bases and V 6 bases, and 6 bases lay outside the gene matches. The CDR3 is made up of 14 amino acids. CDR1 and CDR2 (germline): WNHNN, SYGVQD (reference sequence). The CDR3 spells CASSRDRGPGTQYF. The CDR3 DNA sequence: TGCGCCAGCAGCCGGGACAGGGGGCCCGGGACCCAGTACTTC.

The chain joins TRBV27 to TRBJ2-7; no definite D call. Looked up from germline, CDR1 is MNHEY and CDR2 is SMNVEV (reference sequence). The V and J ends lost 3 bases and 8 bases respectively, with 17 bases between them. This CDR3 contains 14 residues. This CDR3 is CASSFSANTGKQYF. Written as DNA, the CDR3 is TGTGCCAGCAGTTTTTCAGCGAATACCGGAAAGCAGTACTTC.

The chain is built from TRBV18 and TRBJ1-5, with D tentatively TRBD1 (6 bases). The CDR3 sequence is 16 residues long. The germline gives CDR1 KGHSH, CDR2 LQKENI. V dropped 0 bases and J dropped 2 bases, with 11 bases sitting between them. The CDR3 DNA reads as TGTGCCAGCTCACCACCGGACAGCTTGGGCAATCAGCCCCAGCATTTT. It yields the protein CASSPPDSLGNQPQHF.

Comments on this clone: This sample includes further DNA sequences coding for the same CDR3. This chain connects TRBV7-9 to TRBJ2-5; the D gene is possibly TRBD1 (5 bases). Near its end, the DNA agrees better with TRBJ2-7, so the J call may be wrong. CDR3 length equals 12 residues. From germline, CDR1 is SEHNR and CDR2 FQNEAQ (reference sequence). CDR3 DNA: TGTGCCAGCAGCTTACAGGGCTACGAGCAGTACTTC. Translated: CASSLQGYEQYF.

The genes are TRBV7-3 and TRBJ2-1; D gene uncertain. CDR3 length: 14 amino acids. CDR1 and CDR2 (germline): SGHTA, FQGTGA. Trimming left V 5 bases short and J 10 bases short, with 18 bases between. CDR3 residues: CASSPGSPPYEQFF. CDR3 coding DNA: TGTGCCAGCAGCCCCGGGTCACCACCTTACGAGCAGTTCTTC.

This clone has more than one count but fewer than ten. The rearrangement uses TRBV10-1 and TRBJ2-1, with a tentative D call TRBD1 (5 bases). CDR1 WNHNN and CDR2 SYGVQD come from the germline V gene (reference sequence). The CDR3 length is 15 residues. The V end lost 6 bases, the J end lost 0 bases, and 12 bases lay between the germline ends. The CDR3 bases are TGCGCCAGCAGGGGTAGACAGAGCTCCTACAATGAGCAGTTCTTC. Translated: CASRGRQSSYNEQFF.

The chain combines TRBV5-5 with TRBJ1-5; D unresolved. Germline CDR1 reads SGHKS; CDR2 reads YYEKEE (reference sequence). The CDR3 runs 15 residues. Between the trimmed V and J ends, which lost 2 bases and 0 bases, there was a span of 9 bases. The CDR3 nucleotides read TGTGCCAGCAGCTTAGGCGGCTATAGCAATCAGCCCCAGCATTTT. Translated: CASSLGGYSNQPQHF.

The genes are TRBV28 and TRBJ1-5, with 8 bases lining up with TRBD1. The CDR3 is made up of 19 amino acids. V shed 5 bases and J 0 bases; nucleotides not matched to a gene: 15. The germline gives CDR1 MDHEN, CDR2 SYDVKM. This CDR3 reads CASSLRKRTGTYSNQPQHF. CDR3 bases: TGTGCCAGCAGTCTCCGGAAGAGGACAGGGACCTATAGCAATCAGCCCCAGCATTTT.

The chain couples TRBV7-9 to TRBJ2-5; 7 positions agree with TRBD2. This CDR3 is built from 15 residues. CDR1 is SEHNR, CDR2 FQNEAQ, per germline (reference sequence). With V trimmed by 1 base and J by 2 bases, 4 bases remained unmatched. This CDR3 is CASSLDWRGQETQYF. In nucleotides, the CDR3 is TGTGCCAGCAGCTTAGATTGGCGGGGGCAAGAGACCCAGTACTTC.

This clone has a handful of counts. This chain joins TRBV7-9 and TRBJ2-7; TRBD2 aligns across 9 bases. V gave up 5 bases and J gave up 3 bases; unmatched junction bases: 8. The CDR3 is made up of 15 amino acids. Per germline, CDR1 SEHNR and CDR2 FQNEAQ (reference sequence). CDR3 protein: CASSPRTSASYEQYF. CDR3 sequence (DNA): TGTGCCAGCAGCCCGAGGACTAGCGCGAGCTACGAGCAGTACTTC.

The CDR3 DNA reads TGCAGCGTTGAAGGAGGAGACAGGGGCCACGAGCAGTACTTC. It translates to CSVEGGDRGHEQYF. This rearrangement joins TRBV29-1 to TRBJ2-7; TRBD1 agrees at 8 bases. CDR3 size: 14 residues. In germline, CDR1 is SQVTM, CDR2 ANQGSEA. J gave up 5 bases and V 1 base, and 7 bases lay outside the gene matches.

The rearrangement uses TRBV28 and TRBJ2-1; 8 bases align to TRBD1. The CDR3 consists of 14 residues. The V gene's germline CDR1 is MDHEN and CDR2 SYDVKM. V lost 6 bases, J lost 0 bases, and 1 base stayed unmatched. The CDR3 nucleotides are TGTGCCAGCAGGGGGACAGGCTCCTACAATGAGCAGTTCTTC. Its translation is CASRGTGSYNEQFF. Full variable domain (rest looked up from reference TRBV28 and TRBJ2-1): DVKVTQSSRYLVKRTGEKVFLECVQDMDHENMFWYRQDPGLGLRLIYFSYDVKMKEKGDIPEGYSVSREKKERFSLILESASTNQTSMYLCASRGTGSYNEQFFGPGTRLTVL.

The V call is TRBV2, the J call TRBJ1-1; D is possibly TRBD1 (5 bases). The CDR3 extends over 13 amino acids. V lost 6 bases and J lost 3, with 11 bases in between. Germline V gene lookup returns CDR1 SNHLY and CDR2 FYNNEI. The CDR3 sequence: CASRGPGDTEAFF. The CDR3 DNA sequence: TGTGCCAGCAGGGGCCCGGGGGACACTGAAGCTTTCTTT.